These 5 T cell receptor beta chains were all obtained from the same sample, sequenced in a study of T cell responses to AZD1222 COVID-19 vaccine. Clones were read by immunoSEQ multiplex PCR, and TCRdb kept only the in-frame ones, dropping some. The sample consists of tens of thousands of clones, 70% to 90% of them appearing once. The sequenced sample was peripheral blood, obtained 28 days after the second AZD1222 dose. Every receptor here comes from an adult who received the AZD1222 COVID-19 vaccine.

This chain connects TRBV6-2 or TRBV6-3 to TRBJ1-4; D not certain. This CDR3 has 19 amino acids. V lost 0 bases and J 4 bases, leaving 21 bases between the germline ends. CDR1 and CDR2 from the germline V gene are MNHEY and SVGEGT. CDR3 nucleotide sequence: TGTGCCAGCAGTTACTCGACCTCAGAAGGTCCGGGCGGTAATGAAAAACTGTTTTTT. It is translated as CASSYSTSEGPGGNEKLFF.

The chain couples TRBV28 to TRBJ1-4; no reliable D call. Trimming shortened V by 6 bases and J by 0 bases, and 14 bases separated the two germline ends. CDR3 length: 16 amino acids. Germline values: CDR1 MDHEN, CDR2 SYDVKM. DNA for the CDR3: TGTGCCAGCAGCTCCCCCAGGCTTGCAACTAATGAAAAACTGTTTTTT. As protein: CASSSPRLATNEKLFF.

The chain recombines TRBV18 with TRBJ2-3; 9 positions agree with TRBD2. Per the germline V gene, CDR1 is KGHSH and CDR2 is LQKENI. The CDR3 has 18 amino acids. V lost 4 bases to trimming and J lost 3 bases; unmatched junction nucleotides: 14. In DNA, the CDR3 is TGTGCCAGCTCACAACCGAGTGGGGCGAGCGGGGGGACAGATACGCAGTATTTT. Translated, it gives CASSQPSGASGGTDTQYF.

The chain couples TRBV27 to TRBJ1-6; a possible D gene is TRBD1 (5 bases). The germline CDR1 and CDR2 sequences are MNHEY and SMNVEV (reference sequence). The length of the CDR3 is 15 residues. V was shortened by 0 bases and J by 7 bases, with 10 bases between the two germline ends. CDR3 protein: CASSLSTQGNSPLHF. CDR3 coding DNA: TGTGCCAGCAGTTTATCCACGCAGGGCAATTCACCCCTCCACTTT.

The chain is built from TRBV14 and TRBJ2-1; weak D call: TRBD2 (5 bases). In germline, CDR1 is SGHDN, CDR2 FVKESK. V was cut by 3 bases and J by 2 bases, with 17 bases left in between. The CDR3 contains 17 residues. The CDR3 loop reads CASSQALRGSAYNEQFF. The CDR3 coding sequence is TGTGCCAGCAGCCAGGCACTTCGCGGGTCCGCCTACAATGAGCAGTTCTTC.